This T cell receptor (beta chain) is drawn from a study of blood T cell repertoires in COVID-19. The wider study: The United States, Italy and Spain supplied acute and convalescent COVID-19 samples.

Under the authors' procedure: Amplifying reference gene primers gave estimates of nucleated cell counts. TCRdb keeps only in-frame clones here, not all; method: immunoSEQ multiplex PCR. V, J and clone size reflect that table, while D and trimming were determined from the DNA. This table holds under 130,000 clones, 84% found once. The length of the CDR3 is 14 residues. Unmatched junction bases numbered 10, after V lost 9 bases and J lost 7 bases. Germline CDR1 reads KGHDR; CDR2 reads SFDVKD. Sequencing was carried out using peripheral blood. The TCR sequence derives from a human donor in a cohort sampled during active or convalescent COVID-19. The V call is TRBV24-1, the J call TRBJ2-2; 7 nucleotides align to TRBD2. In DNA form, the CDR3 reads TGTGCCACCCTGCGCGGGGGAAAAATCGGGGAGCTGTTTTTT. This encodes CATLRGGKIGELFF.